These 23 T cell receptor beta chains came from one sample sequenced in a study of cytomegalovirus exposure and HLA in healthy donors. This PCR relied on a set of 60 Vbeta primers and 13 Jbeta primers. TCRdb keeps only in-frame clones here, not all; method: immunoSEQ multiplex PCR. The sample consists of over 150,000 clones, 75% to 80% of them appearing once. Sequencing was done on a sample of PBMCs. Receptors originate from a woman between 35 and 50 years old in good health and CMV-seropositive.

The chain couples TRBV6-1 to TRBJ1-2; D is possibly TRBD1 (6 bases). The V gene lost 5 bases and the J gene lost 4 bases, with 11 bases spanning the gap. The CDR3 has 13 residues. CDR1 MNHNS and CDR2 SASEGT come from the germline V gene. The CDR3 sequence: CASSSTGFYGYTF. The CDR3 region has the DNA TGTGCCAGCAGTAGCACAGGGTTCTATGGCTACACCTTC.

The chain combines TRBV5-1 with TRBJ2-1, with TRBD2 identical over 9 bases. Germline CDR1 is SGHRS and CDR2 is YFSETQ. This CDR3 has 16 amino acids. V dropped 5 bases and J dropped 0; count of bases not matched to a gene: 6. In DNA, the CDR3 is TGCGCCAGCAGATTCAGACTAGCGGACTCCTACAATGAGCAGTTCTTC. Translation: CASRFRLADSYNEQFF.

This clone was counted a single time. The chain couples TRBV19 to TRBJ1-1; D is perhaps TRBD1 (6 bases). Germline V gene sequence: CDR1 LNHDA, CDR2 SQIVND (reference sequence). The V end lost 4 bases, the J end lost 4 bases, and 10 bases lay between the germline ends. The CDR3 loop spans 13 amino acids. The CDR3 nucleotides read TGTGCCAGTAGTAGCGGGGGCGGCACTGAAGCTTTCTTT. The encoded protein is CASSSGGGTEAFF.

The V gene is TRBV19, the J gene TRBJ2-3; TRBD1 matches at 8 bases. The germline gives CDR1 LNHDA, CDR2 SQIVND (reference sequence). The CDR3 spans 13 residues. Trimming removed 6 bases from V and 5 bases from J; junction bases left unmatched: 4. CDR3 region: CASRRQGIDTQYF. The CDR3 DNA is TGTGCCAGTAGGCGACAGGGGATAGATACGCAGTATTTT.

The chain joins TRBV5-4 to TRBJ2-3; 12 nucleotides match TRBD2. J gave up 1 base and V 4 bases, and 4 bases lay outside the gene matches. Germline CDR1 and CDR2: SGHNT and YYREEE (reference sequence). CDR3 length: 16 amino acids. The CDR3: CASSQRLAGGTDTQYF. In DNA, the CDR3 is TGTGCCAGCAGCCAAAGACTAGCGGGAGGCACAGATACGCAGTATTTT.

The chain couples TRBV10-1 to TRBJ2-5, with D possibly TRBD1 on 5 matching bases. The germline V gene has CDR1 WNHNN and CDR2 SYGVQD (reference sequence). This CDR3 contains 14 residues. V lost 0 bases and J 1 base, leaving 6 bases between the germline ends. DNA for the CDR3: TGCGCCAGCAGTGAGTCCCAGGGCCAAGAGACCCAGTACTTC. Translated, it gives CASSESQGQETQYF.

This clone occurred once. The V call is TRBV10-1, the J call TRBJ1-1; TRBD1 matches 7 bases. Germline V gives CDR1 WNHNN, CDR2 SYGVQD (reference sequence). The CDR3 contains 14 residues. V shed 6 bases, J shed 4 bases, and the junction held 8 bases outside the gene matches. The CDR3 loop is CASREDRDSTEAFF. The CDR3 bases are TGCGCCAGCAGGGAAGACAGGGATTCCACTGAAGCTTTCTTT.

The V call is TRBV30, the J call TRBJ2-7; 11 bases match TRBD1. The V gene's germline CDR1 is GTSNPN and CDR2 SVGIG (reference sequence). V shed 3 bases and J 6 bases; nucleotides not matched to a gene: 7. The CDR3 is made up of 14 amino acids. CDR3 DNA: TGTGCCTGGAGATCGAGTGGGACAGGGGGCGAGCAGTACTTC. Translated, it gives CAWRSSGTGGEQYF.

This chain joins TRBV10-2 and TRBJ1-1; D possibly corresponds to TRBD1 (6 bases). The CDR3 runs 16 residues. CDR1 is WSHSY and CDR2 is SAAADI in the germline V gene. Between the trimmed V and J ends, which lost 8 bases and 4 bases, there was a span of 23 bases. As DNA, the CDR3 is TGCGCCAGCGGGCCCGGGGGGCAAAGGCTTAGCACTGAAGCTTTCTTT. Translating it yields CASGPGGQRLSTEAFF.

V is TRBV14 and J is TRBJ1-3; D ambiguous. The germline V gene encodes CDR1 SGHDN and CDR2 FVKESK. CDR3 size: 17 residues. The germline V and J ends were trimmed by 2 bases and 0 bases, with 14 bases remaining between them. CDR3 coding DNA: TGTGCCAGCAGCCAATGGAGGACGGACGTCTCTGGAAACACCATATATTTT. As protein: CASSQWRTDVSGNTIYF.

The chain has TRBV19 and TRBJ2-4, with a possible D match to TRBD2 (7 bases). Trimming removed 3 bases from V and 6 bases from J, with 27 bases in between. Germline CDR1 reads LNHDA; CDR2 reads SQIVND (reference sequence). The CDR3 is 19 residues long. The CDR3 DNA is TGTGCCAGTAGTATGAAAGGGAGGGCGATACCCGGACAGTTAAACATTCAGTACTTC. The encoded protein is CASSMKGRAIPGQLNIQYF.

This clone has only a few counts. The rearrangement links TRBV6-6 to TRBJ1-6, with 7 bases identical to TRBD1. This CDR3 region has 15 residues. In germline, CDR1 is MNHNY, CDR2 SVGAGI (reference sequence). Germline trimming cut 6 bases from V and 3 bases from J; bases unmatched to any gene: 5. CDR3 nucleotide sequence: TGTGCCAGCAGGGATGGGGACAGCTATAATTCACCCCTCCACTTT. Its protein product is CASRDGDSYNSPLHF.

This sequence joins TRBV7-8 and TRBJ1-4; D may be TRBD1 (6 bases). The CDR3 loop spans 14 amino acids. The germline CDR1 and CDR2 sequences are SGHVS and FQNEAQ. The V end was cut by 4 bases, the J end by 8 bases, with 14 bases between. The CDR3 is CASSSQGIGEKLFF. In DNA, the CDR3 is TGTGCCAGCAGCTCACAGGGAATAGGCGAAAAACTGTTTTTT. The complete variable domain, with remaining parts taken from reference TRBV7-8 and TRBJ1-4, reads GAGVSQSPRYKVAKRGQDVALRCDPISGHVSLFWYQQALGQGPEFLTYFQNEAQLDKSGLPSDRFFAERPEGSVSTLKIQRTQQEDSAVYLCASSSQGIGEKLFFGSGTQLSVL.

The chain combines TRBV5-1 with TRBJ2-3, with 11 bases aligning to TRBD2. Per the germline V gene, CDR1 is SGHRS and CDR2 is YFSETQ. V lost 4 bases to trimming and J lost 0 bases; unmatched junction nucleotides: 7. The CDR3 sequence is 17 residues long. CDR3: CASSRTSGGSSTDTQYF. CDR3 in DNA: TGCGCCAGCAGCCGAACTAGCGGGGGCTCTAGCACAGATACGCAGTATTTT.

V usage is TRBV29-1 and J usage is TRBJ1-1; D is possibly TRBD1 (5 bases). Germline values: CDR1 SQVTM, CDR2 ANQGSEA. The CDR3 spans 13 residues. V lost 4 bases and J lost 3, with 12 bases in between. CDR3 amino acids: CSVVETEDTEAFF. In DNA form, the CDR3 reads TGCAGCGTTGTAGAGACAGAGGACACTGAAGCTTTCTTT.

This clone was seen more than once but under ten times. The V gene is TRBV6-5, the J gene TRBJ1-5; D is perhaps TRBD1 (5 bases). The CDR3 contains 13 residues. Germline CDR1 reads MNHEY; CDR2 reads SVGAGI. V lost 5 bases, J lost 5 bases, and 10 bases lay in between. The CDR3 region has the DNA TGTGCCAGCAGTGAGAACAGGTATCAGCCCCAGCATTTT. As protein: CASSENRYQPQHF.

This chain connects TRBV5-4 to TRBJ1-4, with D hard to call. V lost 4 bases to trimming and J lost 1 base, with 5 bases between them. The CDR3 has 13 amino acids. CDR1 is SGHNT and CDR2 is YYREEE in the germline V gene (reference sequence). The CDR3 here is CASSPGTNEKLFF. In DNA form, the CDR3 reads TGTGCCAGCAGCCCGGGAACTAATGAAAAACTGTTTTTT.

The chain joins TRBV19 to TRBJ1-1; TRBD1 matches 10 bases. The V and J ends lost 9 bases and 5 bases, in that order; junction bases with no gene match: 6. The germline V gene encodes CDR1 LNHDA and CDR2 SQIVND (reference sequence). There are 13 residues in the CDR3. The DNA for the CDR3 is TGTGCCAGCGGAGACAGGGGGCCAACTGAAGCTTTCTTT. As protein: CASGDRGPTEAFF.

The rearrangement joins TRBV28 to TRBJ2-3, with a possible D match to TRBD1 (5 bases). The CDR3 runs 15 residues. The germline V gene encodes CDR1 MDHEN and CDR2 SYDVKM. The V end was cut by 7 bases, the J end by 2 bases, with 16 bases between. This chain's CDR3 is CASTSDRYNTDTQYF. CDR3 DNA: TGTGCCAGCACCTCCGACAGATATAACACAGATACGCAGTATTTT.

This chain connects TRBV7-9 to TRBJ2-1; TRBD2 is a possible D gene (5 bases). V was trimmed by 0 bases and J by 6 bases, leaving 15 bases between them. Per the germline V gene, CDR1 is SEHNR and CDR2 is FQNEAQ (reference sequence). This CDR3 has 16 amino acids. CDR3 in amino acids: CASSLAPRLEVNEQFF. The CDR3 DNA reads TGTGCCAGCAGCTTAGCCCCACGACTGGAGGTCAATGAGCAGTTCTTC.

This clone was picked up a small number of times. V and J are TRBV25-1 and TRBJ2-5; 7 nucleotides agree with TRBD2. V gave up 1 base and J gave up 6 bases; unmatched junction bases: 8. Per the germline V gene, CDR1 is MGHDK and CDR2 is SYGVNS. The CDR3 totals 15 residues. The CDR3 region is CASSEWLGGRQTQYF. CDR3 sequence (DNA): TGTGCCAGCAGTGAATGGCTGGGAGGGAGACAGACCCAGTACTTC. Based on the CDR3 plus reference TRBV25-1 and TRBJ2-5, the full variable domain is EADIYQTPRYLVIGTGKKITLECSQTMGHDKMYWYQQDPGMELHLIHYSYGVNSTEKGDLSSESTVSRIRTEHFPLTLESARPSHTSQYLCASSEWLGGRQTQYFGPGTRLLVL.

The V call is TRBV4-2, the J call TRBJ2-1; tentative D call: TRBD1 (6 bases). Germline V gene lookup returns CDR1 LGHNA and CDR2 YNFKEQ. Trimming took 0 bases from V and 5 from J, leaving 14 bases between them. This CDR3 spans 16 amino acids. The CDR3 nucleotides read TGTGCCAGCAGCCAAGATCTCGCGGCAGGGGACAATGAGCAGTTCTTC. Residues: CASSQDLAAGDNEQFF.

This chain uses TRBV28 with TRBJ2-2; 9 nucleotides match TRBD2. Looked up from germline, CDR1 is MDHEN and CDR2 is SYDVKM. Trimming removed 6 bases from V and 3 bases from J; junction bases left unmatched: 8. CDR3 length: 16 amino acids. The CDR3 protein is CASSRGTSKYTGELFF. CDR3 nucleotide sequence: TGTGCCAGCAGCCGAGGGACTAGCAAATACACCGGGGAGCTGTTTTTT.